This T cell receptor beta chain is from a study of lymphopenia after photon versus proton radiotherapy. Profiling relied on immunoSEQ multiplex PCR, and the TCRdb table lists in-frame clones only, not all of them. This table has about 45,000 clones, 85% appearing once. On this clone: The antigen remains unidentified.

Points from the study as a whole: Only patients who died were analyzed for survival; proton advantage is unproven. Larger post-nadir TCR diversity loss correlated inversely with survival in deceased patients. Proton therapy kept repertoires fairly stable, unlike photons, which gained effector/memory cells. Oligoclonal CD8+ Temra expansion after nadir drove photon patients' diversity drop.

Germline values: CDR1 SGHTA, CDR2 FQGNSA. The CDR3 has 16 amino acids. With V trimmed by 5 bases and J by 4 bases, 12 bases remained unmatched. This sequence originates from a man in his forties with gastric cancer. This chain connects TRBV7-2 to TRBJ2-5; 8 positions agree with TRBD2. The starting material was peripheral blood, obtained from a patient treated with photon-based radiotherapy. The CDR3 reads CASSVLGGAGLETQYF. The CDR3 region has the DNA TGTGCCAGCAGCGTCCTCGGGGGGGCAGGGCTAGAGACCCAGTACTTC. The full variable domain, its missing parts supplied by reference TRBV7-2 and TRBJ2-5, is GAGVSQSPSNKVTEKGKDVELRCDPISGHTALYWYRQSLGQGLEFLIYFQGNSAPDKSGLPSDRFSAERTGGSVSTLTIQRTQQEDSAVYLCASSVLGGAGLETQYFGPGTRLLVL.